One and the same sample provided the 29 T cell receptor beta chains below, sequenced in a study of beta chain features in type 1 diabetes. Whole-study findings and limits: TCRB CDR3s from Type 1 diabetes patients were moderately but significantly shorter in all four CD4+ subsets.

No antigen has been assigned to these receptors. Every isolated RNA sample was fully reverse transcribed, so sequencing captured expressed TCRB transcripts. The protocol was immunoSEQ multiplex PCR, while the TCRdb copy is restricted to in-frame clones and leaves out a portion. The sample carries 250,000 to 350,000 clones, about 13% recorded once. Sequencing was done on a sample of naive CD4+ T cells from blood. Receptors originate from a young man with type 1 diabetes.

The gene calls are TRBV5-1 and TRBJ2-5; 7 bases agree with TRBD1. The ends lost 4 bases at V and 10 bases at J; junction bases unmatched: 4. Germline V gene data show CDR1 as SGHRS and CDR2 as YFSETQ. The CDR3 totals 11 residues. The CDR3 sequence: CASSIGQVQYF. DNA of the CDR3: TGCGCCAGCAGCATCGGACAGGTCCAGTACTTC.

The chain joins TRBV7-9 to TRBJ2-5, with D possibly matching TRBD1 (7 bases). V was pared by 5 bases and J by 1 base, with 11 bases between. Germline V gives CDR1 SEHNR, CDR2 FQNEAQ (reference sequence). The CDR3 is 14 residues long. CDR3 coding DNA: TGTGCCAGCAGCAACAGGGGACTCCAAGAGACCCAGTACTTC. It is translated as CASSNRGLQETQYF.

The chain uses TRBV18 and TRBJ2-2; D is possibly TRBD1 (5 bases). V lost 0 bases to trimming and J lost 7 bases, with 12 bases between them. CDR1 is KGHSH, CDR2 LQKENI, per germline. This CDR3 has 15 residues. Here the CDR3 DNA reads TGTGCCAGCTCACCACCGAGCCGACAGCGCGGGGAGCTGTTTTTT. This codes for CASSPPSRQRGELFF.

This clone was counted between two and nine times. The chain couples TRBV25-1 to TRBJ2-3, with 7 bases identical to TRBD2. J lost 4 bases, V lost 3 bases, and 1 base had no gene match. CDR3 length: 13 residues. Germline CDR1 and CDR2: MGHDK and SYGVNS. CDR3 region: CASSDGRSDTQYF. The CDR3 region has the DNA TGTGCCAGCAGTGACGGGAGGTCAGATACGCAGTATTTT.

Here the CDR3 DNA reads TGTGCCAGCAGTTTGGACAGGGGGGCGACCCAGTACTTC. Protein product: CASSLDRGATQYF. The gene calls are TRBV28 and TRBJ2-5, with 10 bases aligning to TRBD1. The CDR3 runs to 13 residues. V lost 3 bases, J lost 7 bases, and 2 bases stayed unmatched. Germline CDR1 and CDR2: MDHEN and SYDVKM.

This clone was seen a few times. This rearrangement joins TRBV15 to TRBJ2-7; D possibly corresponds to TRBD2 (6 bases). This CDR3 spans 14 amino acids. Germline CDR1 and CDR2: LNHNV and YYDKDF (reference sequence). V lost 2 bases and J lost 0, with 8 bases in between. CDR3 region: CATSRLASSYEQYF. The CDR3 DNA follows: TGTGCCACCAGCAGACTAGCGTCCTCCTACGAGCAGTACTTC.

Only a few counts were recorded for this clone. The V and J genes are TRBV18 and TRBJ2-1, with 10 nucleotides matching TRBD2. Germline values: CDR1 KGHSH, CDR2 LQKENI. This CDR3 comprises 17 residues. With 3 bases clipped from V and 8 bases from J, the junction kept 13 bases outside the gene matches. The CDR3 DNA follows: TGTGCCAGCTCACCGATCCCGCCGGGACTAGCGTTGGATGAGCAGTTCTTC. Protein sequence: CASSPIPPGLALDEQFF.

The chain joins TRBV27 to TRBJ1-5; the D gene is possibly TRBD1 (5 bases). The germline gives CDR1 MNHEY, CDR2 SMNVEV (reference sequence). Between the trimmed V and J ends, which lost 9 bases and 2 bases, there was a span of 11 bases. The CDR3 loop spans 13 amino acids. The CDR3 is CASAGLGNQPQHF. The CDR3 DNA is TGTGCCAGTGCAGGGCTCGGCAATCAGCCCCAGCATTTT.

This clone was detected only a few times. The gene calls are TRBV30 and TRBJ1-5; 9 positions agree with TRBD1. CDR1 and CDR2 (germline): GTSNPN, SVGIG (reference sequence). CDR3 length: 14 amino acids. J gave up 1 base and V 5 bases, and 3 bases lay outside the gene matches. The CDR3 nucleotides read TGTGCCTGGGGACAGGGGATGAGCAATCAGCCCCAGCATTTT. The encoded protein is CAWGQGMSNQPQHF.

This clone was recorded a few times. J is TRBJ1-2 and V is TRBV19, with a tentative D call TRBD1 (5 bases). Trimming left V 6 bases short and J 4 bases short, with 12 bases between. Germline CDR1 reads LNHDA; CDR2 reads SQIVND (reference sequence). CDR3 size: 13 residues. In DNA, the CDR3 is TGTGCCAGTAGCTATTCAGGGCGCTATGGCTACACCTTC. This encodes CASSYSGRYGYTF.

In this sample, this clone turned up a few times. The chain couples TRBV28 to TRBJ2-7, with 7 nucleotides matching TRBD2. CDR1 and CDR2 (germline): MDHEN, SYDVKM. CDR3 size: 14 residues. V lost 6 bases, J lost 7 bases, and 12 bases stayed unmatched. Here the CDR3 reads CASRTPGGGSEQYF. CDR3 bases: TGTGCCAGCAGGACCCCGGGCGGGGGTTCGGAGCAGTACTTC.

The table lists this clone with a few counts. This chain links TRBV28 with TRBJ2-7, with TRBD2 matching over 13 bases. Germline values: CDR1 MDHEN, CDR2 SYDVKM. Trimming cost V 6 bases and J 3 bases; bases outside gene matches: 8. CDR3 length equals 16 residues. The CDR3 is CASRRTSGSGYYEQYF. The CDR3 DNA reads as TGTGCCAGCAGACGGACTAGCGGGAGTGGATACTACGAGCAGTACTTC.

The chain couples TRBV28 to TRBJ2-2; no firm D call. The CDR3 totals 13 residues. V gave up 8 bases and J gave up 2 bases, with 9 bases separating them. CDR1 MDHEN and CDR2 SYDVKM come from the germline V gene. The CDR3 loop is CASEQHNTGELFF. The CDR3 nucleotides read TGTGCCAGCGAACAGCACAACACCGGGGAGCTGTTTTTT.

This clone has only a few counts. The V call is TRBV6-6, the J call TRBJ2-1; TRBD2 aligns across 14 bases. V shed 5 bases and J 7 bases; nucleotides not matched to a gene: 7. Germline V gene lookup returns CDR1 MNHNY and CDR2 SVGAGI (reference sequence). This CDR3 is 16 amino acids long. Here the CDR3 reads CASSPGGTSGRNEQFF. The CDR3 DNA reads TGTGCCAGCAGTCCCGGGGGGACTAGCGGGAGAAATGAGCAGTTCTTC.

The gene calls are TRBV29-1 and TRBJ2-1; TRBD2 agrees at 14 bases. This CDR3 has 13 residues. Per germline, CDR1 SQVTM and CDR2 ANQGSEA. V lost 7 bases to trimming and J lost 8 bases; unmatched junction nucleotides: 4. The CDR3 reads CSAGTSGSHEQFF. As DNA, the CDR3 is TGCAGCGCTGGGACTAGCGGGAGTCATGAGCAGTTCTTC.

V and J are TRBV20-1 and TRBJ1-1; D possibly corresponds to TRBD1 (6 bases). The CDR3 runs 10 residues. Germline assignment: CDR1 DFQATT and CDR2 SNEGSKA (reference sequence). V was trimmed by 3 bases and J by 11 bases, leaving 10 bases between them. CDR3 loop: CSASGRGAFF. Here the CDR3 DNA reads TGCAGTGCTAGCGGGAGGGGGGCTTTCTTT.

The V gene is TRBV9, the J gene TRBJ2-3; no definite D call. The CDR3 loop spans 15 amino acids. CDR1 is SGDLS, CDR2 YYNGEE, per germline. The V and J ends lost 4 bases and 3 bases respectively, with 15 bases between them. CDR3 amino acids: CASSSDSTETDTQYF. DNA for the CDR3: TGTGCCAGCAGCTCAGACTCAACGGAAACAGATACGCAGTATTTT.

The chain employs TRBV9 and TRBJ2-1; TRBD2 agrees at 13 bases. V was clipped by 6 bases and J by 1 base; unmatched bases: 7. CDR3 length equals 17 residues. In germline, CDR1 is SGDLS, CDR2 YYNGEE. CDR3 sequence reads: CASTGTSGTISYNEQFF. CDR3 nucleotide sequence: TGTGCCAGCACCGGGACTAGCGGGACCATTTCCTACAATGAGCAGTTCTTC.

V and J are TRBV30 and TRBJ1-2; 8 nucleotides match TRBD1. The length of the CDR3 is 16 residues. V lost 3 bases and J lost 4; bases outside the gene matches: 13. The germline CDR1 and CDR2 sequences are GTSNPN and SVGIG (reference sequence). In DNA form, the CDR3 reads TGTGCCTGGAGCCGCCCGGGGGGACAGGCCACCTATGGCTACACCTTC. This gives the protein CAWSRPGGQATYGYTF. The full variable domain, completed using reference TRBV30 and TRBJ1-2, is SQTIHQWPATLVQPVGSPLSLECTVEGTSNPNLYWYRQAAGRGLQLLFYSVGIGQISSEVPQNLSASRPQDRQFILSSKKLLLSDSGFYLCAWSRPGGQATYGYTFGSGTRLTVV.

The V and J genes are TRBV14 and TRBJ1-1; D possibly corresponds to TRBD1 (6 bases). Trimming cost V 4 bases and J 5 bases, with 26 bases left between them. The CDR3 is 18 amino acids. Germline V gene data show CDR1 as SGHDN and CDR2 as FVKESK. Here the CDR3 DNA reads TGTGCCAGCAGCCTTTCCGGAAAAGCAGGGGCATGGAGGACTGAAGCTTTCTTT. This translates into CASSLSGKAGAWRTEAFF.

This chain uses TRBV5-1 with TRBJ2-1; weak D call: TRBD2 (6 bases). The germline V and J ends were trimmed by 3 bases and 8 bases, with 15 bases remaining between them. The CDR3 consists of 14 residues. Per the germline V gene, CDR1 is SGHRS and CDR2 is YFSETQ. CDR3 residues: CASSSPGWRDEQFF. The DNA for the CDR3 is TGCGCCAGCAGCTCCCCGGGGTGGAGGGATGAGCAGTTCTTC.

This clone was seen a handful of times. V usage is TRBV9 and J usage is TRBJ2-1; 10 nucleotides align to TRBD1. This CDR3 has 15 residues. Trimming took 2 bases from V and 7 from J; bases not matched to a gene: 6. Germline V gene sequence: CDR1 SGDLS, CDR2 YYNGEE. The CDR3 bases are TGTGCCAGCAGCGTCAGGACGGGACAGGGGAATGAGCAGTTCTTC. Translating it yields CASSVRTGQGNEQFF.

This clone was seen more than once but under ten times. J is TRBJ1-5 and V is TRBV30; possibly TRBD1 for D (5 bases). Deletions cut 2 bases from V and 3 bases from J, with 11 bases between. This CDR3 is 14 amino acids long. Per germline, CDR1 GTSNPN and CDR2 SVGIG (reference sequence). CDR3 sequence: CAWSTGGLNQPQHF. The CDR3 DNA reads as TGTGCCTGGAGTACGGGGGGTCTCAATCAGCCCCAGCATTTT.

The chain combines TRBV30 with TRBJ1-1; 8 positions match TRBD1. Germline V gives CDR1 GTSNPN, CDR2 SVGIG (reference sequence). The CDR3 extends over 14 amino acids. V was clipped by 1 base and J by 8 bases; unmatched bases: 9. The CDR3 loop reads CAWSEDPRGPEAFF. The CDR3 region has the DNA TGTGCCTGGAGTGAAGATCCCAGGGGGCCCGAAGCTTTCTTT. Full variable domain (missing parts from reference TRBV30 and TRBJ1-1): SQTIHQWPATLVQPVGSPLSLECTVEGTSNPNLYWYRQAAGRGLQLLFYSVGIGQISSEVPQNLSASRPQDRQFILSSKKLLLSDSGFYLCAWSEDPRGPEAFFGQGTRLTVV.

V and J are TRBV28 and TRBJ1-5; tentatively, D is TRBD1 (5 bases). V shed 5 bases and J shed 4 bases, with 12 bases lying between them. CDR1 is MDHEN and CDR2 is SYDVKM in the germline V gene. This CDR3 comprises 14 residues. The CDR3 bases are TGTGCCAGCAGTGAGACAGTGGAAAATCAGCCCCAGCATTTT. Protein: CASSETVENQPQHF.

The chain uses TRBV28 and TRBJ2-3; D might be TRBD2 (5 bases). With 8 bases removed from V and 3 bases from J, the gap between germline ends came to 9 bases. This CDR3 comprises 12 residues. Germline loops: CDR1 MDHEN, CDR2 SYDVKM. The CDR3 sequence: CASGSLTDTQYF. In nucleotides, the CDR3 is TGTGCCAGCGGGAGCTTGACAGATACGCAGTATTTT.

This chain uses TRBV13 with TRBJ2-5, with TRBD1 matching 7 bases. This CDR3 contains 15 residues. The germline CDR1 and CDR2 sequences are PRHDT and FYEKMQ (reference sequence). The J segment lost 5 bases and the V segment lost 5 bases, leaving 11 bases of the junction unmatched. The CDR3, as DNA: TGTGCCAGCAGCCCACGACAGGGTTTGAGGGAGACCCAGTACTTC. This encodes CASSPRQGLRETQYF.

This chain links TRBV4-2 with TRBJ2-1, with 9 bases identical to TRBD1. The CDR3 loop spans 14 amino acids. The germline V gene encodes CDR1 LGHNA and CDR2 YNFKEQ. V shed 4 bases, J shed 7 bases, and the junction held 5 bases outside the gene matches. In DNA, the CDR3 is TGTGCCAGCAGCCCAGGACAGGGGACTAATGAGCAGTTCTTC. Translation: CASSPGQGTNEQFF.

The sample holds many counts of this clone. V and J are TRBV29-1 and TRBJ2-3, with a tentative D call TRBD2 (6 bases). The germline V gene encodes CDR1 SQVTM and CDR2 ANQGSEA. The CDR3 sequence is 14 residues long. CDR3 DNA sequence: TGCAGTGCCACGGGACTTAGAGGTCCAGATACGCAGTATTTT. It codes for CSATGLRGPDTQYF.